The rows below give T cell receptor beta chains drawn from one sample of a study of T cells in Graves' hyperthyroidism and ophthalmopathy. MiXCR, applied by TCRdb to the multiplex PCR reads, yields one record per CDR3 protein. The profile shows about 270,000 distinct CDR3 sequences, around 25% of them singletons. Specimen: blood. The receptors here all came from a man aged 40-49 years with Graves' hyperthyroidism that later progressed to Graves' ophthalmopathy. CDR3s include the opening cysteine and the closing phenylalanine or tryptophan. Fields, in order: clone size, J gene, V gene, D gene, CDR3 DNA, CDR3 protein. The D gene is left open where the match is weak. Not all rows give a size; the values are once, few, many and, for expanded clones, a class.

size: many; J: TRBJ1-3; V: TRBV7-2; D: TRBD1; DNA: TGTGCCAGCAGCTCGCCGGGACAGGGCGGAAACACCATATATTTT; CDR3: CASSSPGQGGNTIYF
size: few; J: TRBJ1-5; V: TRBV6-1; D: -; DNA: TGTGCCAGCAGTGAATCCGGACGGATAAATCAGCCCCAGCATTTT; CDR3: CASSESGRINQPQHF
size: many; J: TRBJ1-2; V: TRBV27; D: TRBD1; DNA: TGTGCCAGCAGTATCCGGGACAGGGGGCGCGGGGGCTACACCTTC; CDR3: CASSIRDRGRGGYTF
size: -; J: TRBJ1-5; V: TRBV6-2/TRBV6-3; D: TRBD1; DNA: TGTGCCAGCAGTTACACTTGGACAGGGGTTAGCAATCAGCCCCAGCATTTT; CDR3: CASSYTWTGVSNQPQHF
size: many; J: TRBJ2-5; V: TRBV7-9; D: TRBD2; DNA: TGTGCCAGCAGCTCCTCCGGACTAGCGCCACACCTTGCCCAAGAGACCCAGTACTTC; CDR3: CASSSSGLAPHLAQETQYF
size: many; J: TRBJ1-1; V: TRBV18; D: -; DNA: TGTGCCAGCTCACCCCGGATGAACACTGAAGCTTTCTTT; CDR3: CASSPRMNTEAFF
size: many; J: TRBJ2-7; V: TRBV28; D: TRBD2; DNA: TGTGCCAGCAGTCCACCCATTAGCGGGAGCGAGCAGTACTTC; CDR3: CASSPPISGSEQYF
size: -; J: TRBJ2-7; V: TRBV6-1; D: TRBD1; DNA: TGTGCCAGCAGTCCCCGGGACAGGGGCGACGAGCAGTACTTC; CDR3: CASSPRDRGDEQYF
size: many; J: TRBJ1-5; V: TRBV2; D: -; DNA: TGTGCCAGCAGTCGGGGGCACAATCAGCCCCAGCATTTT; CDR3: CASSRGHNQPQHF
size: -; J: TRBJ1-1; V: TRBV6-1; D: -; DNA: TGTGCCAGCAGCCGTTCCCCTCAGCAGAACACTGAAGCTTTCTTT; CDR3: CASSRSPQQNTEAFF
size: many; J: TRBJ1-5; V: TRBV12-3/TRBV12-4; D: -; DNA: TGTGCCAGCAGTTTAATTTTCGAGAACAATCAGCCCCAGCATTTT; CDR3: CASSLIFENNQPQHF
size: many; J: TRBJ2-7; V: TRBV13; D: -; DNA: TGTGCCAGCAGCCCCTCCCGGGACGGAAGCTCCTACGAGCAGTACTTC; CDR3: CASSPSRDGSSYEQYF
size: -; J: TRBJ1-2; V: TRBV2; D: TRBD1; DNA: TGTGCCAGCAGTGTACAGGGGGTTGAAGGCTACACCTTC; CDR3: CASSVQGVEGYTF
size: many; J: TRBJ1-1; V: TRBV18; D: -; DNA: TGTGCCAGCTCACCCGGGAGGGACACTGAAGCTTTCTTT; CDR3: CASSPGRDTEAFF
size: few; J: TRBJ1-1; V: TRBV28; D: -; DNA: TGTGCCAGCAGTCTCAGGATGGATACTGAAGCTTTCTTT; CDR3: CASSLRMDTEAFF
size: many; J: TRBJ2-2; V: TRBV28; D: TRBD2; DNA: TGTGCCAGCAGTGACCCCAGAGCGGGAAGCAACACCGGGGAGCTGTTTTTT; CDR3: CASSDPRAGSNTGELFF
size: many; J: TRBJ1-6; V: TRBV2; D: TRBD1; DNA: TGTGCCAGCTGCCGGGACAGGGCTTCACCCCTCCACTTT; CDR3: CASCRDRASPLHF
size: many; J: TRBJ2-7; V: TRBV28; D: TRBD1; DNA: TGTGCCAGCAGCAAGGGACAGGGCTACGAGCAGTACTTC; CDR3: CASSKGQGYEQYF
size: many; J: TRBJ1-1; V: TRBV12-3/TRBV12-4; D: -; DNA: TGTGCCAGCAGTTTATACGGGGTCCTGAACACTGAAGCTTTCTTT; CDR3: CASSLYGVLNTEAFF
size: many; J: TRBJ2-7; V: TRBV6-5; D: -; DNA: TGTGCCAGCAGTTACTCAGGACCCTCCTACGAGCAGTACTTC; CDR3: CASSYSGPSYEQYF
size: -; J: TRBJ2-4; V: TRBV6-2/TRBV6-3; D: -; DNA: TGTGCCAGCAGTTACTCGAGGGCAGAAAACATTCAGTACTTC; CDR3: CASSYSRAENIQYF
size: many; J: TRBJ2-5; V: TRBV11-1; D: TRBD2; DNA: TGTGCCAGCAGCCCGGCTATAGCGGGAGGGATGGGAGAGACCCAGTACTTC; CDR3: CASSPAIAGGMGETQYF
size: -; J: TRBJ2-7; V: TRBV28; D: -; DNA: TGTGCCAGCAGTCCCCTCAACTCCTACGAGCAGTACTTC; CDR3: CASSPLNSYEQYF
size: many; J: TRBJ2-7; V: TRBV29-1; D: -; DNA: TGCAGCGTCGCGGGGCAGCTCGGGACCACCTACGAGCAGTACTTC; CDR3: CSVAGQLGTTYEQYF
size: many; J: TRBJ1-5; V: TRBV6-5; D: TRBD1; DNA: TGTGCCACCTACACAGGGGGCGGTAGGGGGAGCAATCAGCCCCAGCATTTT; CDR3: CATYTGGGRGSNQPQHF
size: -; J: TRBJ1-6; V: TRBV6-5; D: -; DNA: TGTGCCAGCAGTTATTCGGGGAATTCACCCCTCCACTTT; CDR3: CASSYSGNSPLHF
size: many; J: TRBJ2-4; V: TRBV6-5; D: -; DNA: TGTGCCAGCACCGCCGAAGCCAGGGGGGTAGACATTCAGTACTTC; CDR3: CASTAEARGVDIQYF
size: -; J: TRBJ2-7; V: TRBV6-1; D: TRBD2; DNA: TGTGCCAGCAGTGAAATGCTAGCGGGTGAGTCCTACGAGCAGTACTTC; CDR3: CASSEMLAGESYEQYF
size: -; J: TRBJ2-5; V: TRBV6-2/TRBV6-3; D: TRBD2; DNA: TGTGCCAGCAGTGGCGGGAGCTGGGGAGAGACCCAGTACTTC; CDR3: CASSGGSWGETQYF
size: many; J: TRBJ2-7; V: TRBV28; D: TRBD1; DNA: TGTGCCAGCAGCCGTCAGGGACAGCCAACCTACGAGCAGTACTTC; CDR3: CASSRQGQPTYEQYF
size: many; J: TRBJ1-5; V: TRBV18; D: -; DNA: TGTGCCAGCTCACCGGAGGGGCACAATCAGCCCCAGCATTTT; CDR3: CASSPEGHNQPQHF